This T cell receptor beta chain was captured by sequencing in a study of shared clonotypes between healthy human individuals. CDR1 and CDR2 (germline): SQVTM, ANQGSEA. Trimming took 4 bases from V and 5 from J, leaving 17 bases between them. The CDR3 runs to 14 residues. Libraries were prepared by immunoSEQ multiplex PCR; TCRdb keeps only in-frame clonotypes and omits some of them. The sample includes 2 million to 2.5 million clones, approximately 93% seen only once; the top ten take 0.36%. The chain employs TRBV29-1 and TRBJ1-2; D may be TRBD1 (6 bases). This sequence was found in a man between 18 and 29 years old in good health. Some clones in this sample may be carry-over from other donors' samples. Sequences were obtained from naive CD4+ T cells from PBMCs. As to subset: CD45RA+ positively selected. DNA of the CDR3: TGCAGCGTTGGGGGAGGGGGGGCTTGGTATGGCTACACCTTC. Translation: CSVGGGGAWYGYTF.